The entry below gives a single T cell receptor beta chain sequence along with its context. This record comes from a study of shared clonotypes between healthy human individuals. Measured with immunoSEQ multiplex PCR; TCRdb has only the in-frame clones, and not every one. The sample consists of over a million clones, roughly 97% of them appearing once. This CDR3 has 15 amino acids. The V segment lost 4 bases and the J segment 3 bases; nucleotides outside the gene matches: 6. Germline loops: CDR1 ENHRY, CDR2 SYGVKD. The J gene is TRBJ2-3, the V gene TRBV10-3; TRBD2 aligns across 8 bases. This sequence was found in a man aged 25 to 45 in good health. Material for sequencing was naive CD4+ T cells sorted from blood. Subset here: CD45RA+ positively selected. The DNA for the CDR3 is TGTGCCATCAGTGGAGTAGCGGGAACGACAGATACGCAGTATTTT. It translates to CAISGVAGTTDTQYF.